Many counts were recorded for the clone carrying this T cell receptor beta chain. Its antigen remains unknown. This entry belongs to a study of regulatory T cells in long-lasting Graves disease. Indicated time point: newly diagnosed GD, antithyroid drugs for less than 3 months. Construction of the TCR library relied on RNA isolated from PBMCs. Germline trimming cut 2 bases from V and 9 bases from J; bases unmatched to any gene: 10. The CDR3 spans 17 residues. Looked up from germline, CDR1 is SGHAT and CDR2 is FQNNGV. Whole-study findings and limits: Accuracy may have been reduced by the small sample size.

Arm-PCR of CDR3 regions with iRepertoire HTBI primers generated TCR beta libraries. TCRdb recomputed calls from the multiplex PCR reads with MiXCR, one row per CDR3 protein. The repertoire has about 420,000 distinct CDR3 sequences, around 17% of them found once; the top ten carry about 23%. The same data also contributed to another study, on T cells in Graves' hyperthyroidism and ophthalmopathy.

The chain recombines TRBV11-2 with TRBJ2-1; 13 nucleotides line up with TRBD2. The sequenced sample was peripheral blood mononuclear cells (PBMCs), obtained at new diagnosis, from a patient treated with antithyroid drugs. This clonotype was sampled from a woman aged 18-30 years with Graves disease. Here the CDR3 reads CASSLRPGTSGIGEQFF. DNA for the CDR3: TGTGCCAGCAGCTTAAGGCCCGGGACTAGCGGGATTGGTGAGCAGTTCTTC.